This entry is about one T cell receptor beta chain. The antigen remains unidentified. Measured with immunoSEQ multiplex PCR; TCRdb has only the in-frame clones, and not every one. The sample lists about 10,000 clones, 65% to 85% occurring once. This record comes from a study of regulatory dendritic cells for organ transplantation. CFSE-labeled sorted T cells met regulatory or mature dendritic cells for 5 to 6 days. Study-level findings and limits: Naive T cells showed high diversity, memory cells less, memory CD8+ least. Regulatory dendritic cells appeared to expand memory CD8+ clones less than mature ones.

The receptor comes from a human donor in good health. Sequenced material: memory CD4+ T cells from blood cultured with dendritic cells. Subset denoted: CD45RO+ memory T cells.

CDR3 in DNA: TGTGCCAGCAGCCCGCCCCCTAACTATGGCTACACCTTC. It codes for CASSPPPNYGYTF. The chain combines TRBV7-2 with TRBJ1-2; no definite D call. Germline V CDR1 and CDR2: SGHTA, FQGNSA. V lost 5 bases and J 0 bases, leaving 7 bases between the germline ends. The CDR3 is 13 amino acids.